The next 5 T cell receptor beta chains were all read from a single sample in a study of T-cell memory formation after mild COVID-19 (dated by TCRdb to 2020 to 2022). Receptors were amplified or captured by 5' RACE. Sequencing was carried out with an Illumina NovaSeq 6000. TCRdb reprocessing: public reads trimmed at Q25 with fastp, clones called with MiXCR, in-frame beta chains kept. Entries are consolidated by CDR3 protein sequence, retaining the most common genes and DNA. The sample includes 300,000 to 400,000 distinct CDR3 sequences, with 10% to 15% observed a single time. The top ten clonotypes cover about 20% of the sample. The sample comprised PBMCs or a T cell subset sorted from them (not recorded which). The origin of the receptors is a man aged 18 to 30 who had mild COVID-19 (a few samples of this study predate the infection). The sample titles of this study are shuffled in the database, so cell type and time point are left out; the donor was told from shared clones.

This clonotype has more than one count but fewer than ten. The chain combines TRBV15 with TRBJ2-3, with D tentatively TRBD2 (6 bases). Trimming took off 3 bases at V and 2 bases at J, with 18 bases between the two ends. The germline gives CDR1 LNHNV, CDR2 YYDKDF (reference sequence). The CDR3 is 17 residues long. The CDR3 loop reads CATSREPETGDTDTQYF. The CDR3 DNA reads as TGTGCCACCAGCAGGGAGCCGGAAACGGGGGACACAGATACGCAGTATTTT.

A few counts support this clonotype. The J gene is TRBJ1-4, the V gene TRBV5-4; tentatively, D is TRBD1 (6 bases). Germline assignment: CDR1 SGHNT and CDR2 YYREEE (reference sequence). The V end lost 1 base, the J end lost 4 bases, and 14 bases lay between the germline ends. The CDR3 length is 16 residues. In DNA, the CDR3 is TGTGCCAGCAGCTTGCGGGGGGGCGCGGGTAATGAAAAACTGTTTTTT. This codes for CASSLRGGAGNEKLFF.

The sample holds a few counts of this clonotype. This chain joins TRBV4-2 and TRBJ2-3, with D unresolved. V shed 7 bases and J shed 0 bases, with 11 bases lying between them. Germline V gene sequence: CDR1 LGHNA, CDR2 YNFKEQ. The CDR3 loop spans 14 amino acids. CDR3 sequence: CASKNPGSTDTQYF. DNA for the CDR3: TGTGCCAGCAAGAACCCAGGCAGCACAGATACGCAGTATTTT.

This clonotype turned up a few times. V gene TRBV12-3 or TRBV12-4 combines with J gene TRBJ2-6; D gene unclear. With 7 bases removed from V and 2 bases from J, the gap between germline ends came to 12 bases. This CDR3 has 15 amino acids. CDR3 in amino acids: CASMLLETGANVLTF. The DNA for the CDR3 is TGTGCCAGCATGCTGCTAGAAACTGGGGCCAACGTCCTGACTTTC.

This clonotype was seen ten or more times. V is TRBV7-9 and J is TRBJ2-1, with D unclear. From germline, CDR1 is SEHNR and CDR2 FQNEAQ (reference sequence). The V gene lost 1 base and the J gene lost 8 bases, with 6 bases spanning the gap. The CDR3 is 12 amino acids. CDR3 residues: CASSLGVDEQFF. In DNA, the CDR3 is TGTGCCAGCAGCTTAGGAGTGGATGAGCAGTTCTTC.